A single sample is the source of the 6 T cell receptor beta chains below, sequenced in a study of response to subunit inactivated influenza vaccine. One entry per CDR3 protein, called by TCRdb with MiXCR from the RT-PCR reads. Of some 550,000 distinct CDR3 sequences listed, around 21% were seen once; the top ten hold approximately 3%. The same specimen was also included in a second study, on T cells expressing NK-cell markers. That publication notes: Template switching by 5'RACE with UMIs generated the TCR beta cDNA.

The material sequenced was CD4+ T cells sorted from PBMCs, taken roughly 12 days after vaccination. Receptors were obtained from a man aged 50 to 60 who received an inactivated influenza vaccine.

The chain combines TRBV7-8 with TRBJ1-4, with D possibly being TRBD1 (5 bases). Trimming removed 2 bases at V and 0 bases at J, with 10 bases between. The germline V gene has CDR1 SGHVS and CDR2 FQNEAQ. This CDR3 has 16 amino acids. In DNA, the CDR3 is TGTGCCAGCAGCTTAAACCAGGGCGCAACTAATGAAAAACTGTTTTTT. Encoded protein: CASSLNQGATNEKLFF. Full variable domain (outside the CDR3, taken from reference TRBV7-8 and TRBJ1-4): GAGVSQSPRYKVAKRGQDVALRCDPISGHVSLFWYQQALGQGPEFLTYFQNEAQLDKSGLPSDRFFAERPEGSVSTLKIQRTQQEDSAVYLCASSLNQGATNEKLFFGSGTQLSVL.

This clonotype was picked up a small number of times. V gene TRBV27 combines with J gene TRBJ2-5; 12 nucleotides align to TRBD1. With 5 bases clipped from V and 5 bases from J, the junction kept 6 bases outside the gene matches. There are 15 residues in the CDR3. From germline, CDR1 is MNHEY and CDR2 SMNVEV (reference sequence). Here the CDR3 reads CASSPGTGGMETQYF. DNA for the CDR3: TGTGCCAGCAGTCCCGGGACAGGGGGCATGGAGACCCAGTACTTC.

This clonotype was detected only a few times. The chain combines TRBV7-2 with TRBJ1-2, with TRBD1 matching over 7 bases. J lost 4 bases, V lost 4 bases, and 9 bases had no gene match. This CDR3 region has 15 residues. CDR1 SGHTA and CDR2 FQGNSA come from the germline V gene. CDR3 DNA sequence: TGTGCCAGCAGCTCCTCCACAGGGGTCTCCTATGGCTACACCTTC. Protein product: CASSSSTGVSYGYTF. Full variable domain (missing parts from reference TRBV7-2 and TRBJ1-2): GAGVSQSPSNKVTEKGKDVELRCDPISGHTALYWYRQSLGQGLEFLIYFQGNSAPDKSGLPSDRFSAERTGGSVSTLTIQRTQQEDSAVYLCASSSSTGVSYGYTFGSGTRLTVV.

This clonotype was seen more than once but under ten times. The chain has TRBV4-3 and TRBJ2-2; 7 bases match TRBD2. V shed 1 base and J 6 bases; nucleotides not matched to a gene: 5. This CDR3 is built from 15 residues. CDR1 is LGHNA and CDR2 is YSLEER in the germline V gene. The CDR3 here is CASSQGGRVAGELFF. The CDR3 DNA sequence: TGCGCCAGCAGCCAAGGGGGGAGGGTCGCCGGGGAGCTGTTTTTT.

The table lists this clonotype with a few counts. The J gene is TRBJ1-3, the V gene TRBV18; D is unresolved. The length of the CDR3 is 13 residues. The germline gives CDR1 KGHSH, CDR2 LQKENI. Trimming removed 3 bases from V and 2 bases from J, with 5 bases in between. The CDR3 reads CASSPGTGNTIYF. DNA of the CDR3: TGTGCCAGCTCACCCGGAACTGGAAACACCATATATTTT. The full variable domain, with the rest looked up from reference TRBV18 and TRBJ1-3, is NAGVMQNPRHLVRRRGQEARLRCSPMKGHSHVYWYRQLPEEGLKFMVYLQKENIIDESGMPKERFSAEFPKEGPSILRIQQVVRGDSAAYFCASSPGTGNTIYFGEGSWLTVV.

The chain links TRBV11-2 to TRBJ2-2; perhaps D is TRBD1 or TRBD2 (5 bases each). V was pared by 1 base and J by 0 bases, with 15 bases between. Germline V gene lookup returns CDR1 SGHAT and CDR2 FQNNGV. The CDR3 consists of 18 residues. Here the CDR3 reads CASSLGPIGTANTGELFF. The CDR3 nucleotides are TGTGCCAGCAGCTTAGGCCCAATTGGGACGGCGAACACCGGGGAGCTGTTTTTT.